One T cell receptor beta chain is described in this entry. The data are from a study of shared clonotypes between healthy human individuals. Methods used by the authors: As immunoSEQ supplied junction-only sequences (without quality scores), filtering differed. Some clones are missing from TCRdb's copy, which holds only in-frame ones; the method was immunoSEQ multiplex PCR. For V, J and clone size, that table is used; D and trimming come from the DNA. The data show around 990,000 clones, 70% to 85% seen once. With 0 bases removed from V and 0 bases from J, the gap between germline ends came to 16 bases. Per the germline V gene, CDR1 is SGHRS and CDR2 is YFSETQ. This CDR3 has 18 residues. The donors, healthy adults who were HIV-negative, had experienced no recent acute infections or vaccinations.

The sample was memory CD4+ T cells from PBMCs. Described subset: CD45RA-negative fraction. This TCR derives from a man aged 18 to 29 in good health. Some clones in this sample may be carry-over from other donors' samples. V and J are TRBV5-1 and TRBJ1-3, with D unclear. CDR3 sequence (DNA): TGCGCCAGCAGCTTGGGGAGACGAGCCATGAACTCTGGAAACACCATATATTTT. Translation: CASSLGRRAMNSGNTIYF.